Following are 12 T cell receptor beta chains from one sample sequenced in a study of brain metastases from non-small cell lung cancer. Assay: immunoSEQ multiplex PCR; the TCRdb copy retains only in-frame clones and omits some. Of roughly 14,000 clones listed, approximately 82% were seen once; the top ten hold under 8.5%. The specimen was primary lung tumor tissue. The receptors were gathered from a donor aged 40 or older with non-small cell lung cancer.

On this clone itself: This may come from a read error, since a much larger clone is one base off. CDR3 region: CASSRSGALGIDTQYF. Written as DNA, the CDR3 is TGTGCCAGCAGCCGATCGGGCGCACTGGGCATAGATACGCAGTATTTT. This chain uses TRBV6-2 or TRBV6-3 with TRBJ2-3; no definite D call. The V and J ends lost 6 bases and 5 bases respectively, with 21 bases between them. The CDR3 spans 16 residues. In germline, CDR1 is MNHEY, CDR2 SVGEGT.

This chain uses TRBV18 with TRBJ2-7, with 7 bases lining up with TRBD1. CDR1 is KGHSH, CDR2 LQKENI, per germline. Losses at the gene ends were 4 bases for V and 7 bases for J; bases not matched to a gene: 4. The CDR3 is made up of 12 amino acids. The CDR3 coding sequence is TGTGCCAGCTCACTAAGGGGGCGTGAGCAGTACGTC. It is translated as CASSLRGREQYV.

J is TRBJ1-1 and V is TRBV5-6; perhaps TRBD1 as D (6 bases). Germline CDR1 SGHDT, CDR2 YYEEEE. V lost 6 bases and J 4 bases, leaving 16 bases between the germline ends. CDR3 length: 14 amino acids. This CDR3 is CASTRRGGFTEAFF. CDR3 sequence (DNA): TGTGCCAGCACCCGCCGGGGGGGCTTCACTGAAGCTTTCTTT.

This clone has just one count. The rearrangement joins TRBV29-1 to TRBJ1-4; 9 bases align to TRBD1. V dropped 4 bases and J dropped 3; count of bases not matched to a gene: 9. Germline V gene data show CDR1 as SQVTM and CDR2 as ANQGSEA. The CDR3 extends over 16 amino acids. CDR3 bases: TGCAGCGTTGGGAGGGGACAGGGAAAGGCTAATGAAAAACTGTTTTTT. Translating gives CSVGRGQGKANEKLFF.

The chain couples TRBV7-8 to TRBJ2-5; the D gene could be TRBD1 or TRBD2 (5 bases each). V was pared by 4 bases and J by 0 bases, with 15 bases between. Germline CDR1 reads SGHVS; CDR2 reads FQNEAQ. The CDR3 totals 16 residues. CDR3 nucleotide sequence: TGTGCCAGCAGCTCCGGGACGACCACCTACCAAGAGACCCAGTACTTC. Protein product: CASSSGTTTYQETQYF.

The rearrangement uses TRBV19 and TRBJ1-3; no definite D call. Trimming left V 4 bases short and J 0 bases short, with 10 bases between. CDR1 is LNHDA, CDR2 SQIVND, per germline (reference sequence). There are 15 residues in the CDR3. As DNA, the CDR3 is TGTGCCAGTAGTAGAGGAGACAACTCTGGAAACACCATATATTTT. Its translation: CASSRGDNSGNTIYF.

This chain joins TRBV10-3 and TRBJ2-7, with D perhaps matching TRBD1 (5 bases). The germline V gene encodes CDR1 ENHRY and CDR2 SYGVKD. There are 13 residues in the CDR3. V was trimmed by 0 bases and J by 9 bases, leaving 12 bases between them. The chain's CDR3 is CAISESTSQGQYF. CDR3 coding DNA: TGTGCCATCAGTGAGTCGACCTCCCAGGGGCAGTACTTC.

This clone is deemed medium-sized. CDR3 DNA: TGTGCCATCATGGGGGGAACAGATACGCAGTATTTT. Protein: CAIMGGTDTQYF. The rearrangement links TRBV10-3 to TRBJ2-3; weak D call: TRBD2 (6 bases). V was shortened by 7 bases and J by 3 bases, with 8 bases between the two germline ends. The germline V gene encodes CDR1 ENHRY and CDR2 SYGVKD. CDR3 length: 12 residues.

The chain recombines TRBV5-5 with TRBJ1-2; D ambiguous. The V gene lost 2 bases and the J gene lost 8 bases, with 13 bases spanning the gap. This CDR3 comprises 13 residues. From germline, CDR1 is SGHKS and CDR2 YYEKEE (reference sequence). The CDR3 reads CASSFSGGGGYTF. Written as DNA, the CDR3 is TGTGCCAGCAGCTTTTCTGGCGGTGGCGGCTACACCTTC. The complete variable domain, with remaining parts taken from reference TRBV5-5 and TRBJ1-2, reads DAGVTQSPTHLIKTRGQQVTLRCSPISGHKSVSWYQQVLGQGPQFIFQYYEKEERGRGNFPDRFSARQFPNYSSELNVNALLLGDSALYLCASSFSGGGGYTFGSGTRLTVV.

This clone was observed a handful of times. The chain recombines TRBV6-2 or TRBV6-3 with TRBJ1-5, with D unresolved. CDR3 length: 16 residues. Trimming cost V 0 bases and J 1 base, with 10 bases left between them. Germline CDR1 reads MNHEY; CDR2 reads SVGEGT. The CDR3 loop reads CASSYSRGSSNQPQHF. CDR3 coding DNA: TGTGCCAGCAGTTACTCCCGAGGATCCAGCAATCAGCCCCAGCATTTT.

Only one count was recorded for this clone. CDR3 bases: TGTGCCAGCAGTTACTCGGGACAGAATAATTCACCCCTCCACTTT. Its protein is CASSYSGQNNSPLHF. The chain is built from TRBV6-6 and TRBJ1-6, with TRBD1 matching over 7 bases. The ends lost 0 bases at V and 5 bases at J; junction bases unmatched: 1. The CDR3 has 15 amino acids. In germline, CDR1 is MNHNY, CDR2 SVGAGI (reference sequence).

The chain uses TRBV10-2 and TRBJ1-4, with a weak D call TRBD1 (6 bases). The V and J ends lost 7 bases and 0 bases respectively, with 12 bases between them. The CDR3 covers 15 residues. Germline V gene sequence: CDR1 WSHSY, CDR2 SAAADI. This CDR3 is CASNGRGATNEKLFF. The CDR3, as DNA: TGCGCCAGCAACGGCAGGGGTGCAACTAATGAAAAACTGTTTTTT.